A single sample is the source of the 5 T cell receptor beta chains below, sequenced in a study of blood T cell repertoires in COVID-19. Data came from immunoSEQ multiplex PCR; TCRdb stores just in-frame clones and leaves some out. The data contain about 320,000 clones, 89% of them singletons. The specimen sequenced was PBMCs or T cells enriched from blood (not recorded which). Source of these receptors: a man in his fifties or sixties who had recovered from COVID-19.

The chain recombines TRBV27 with TRBJ2-5; D uncertain. The CDR3 extends over 15 amino acids. Per the germline V gene, CDR1 is MNHEY and CDR2 is SMNVEV (reference sequence). The V gene lost 4 bases and the J gene lost 1 base, with 13 bases spanning the gap. The CDR3 protein is CASSSPGRPQETQYF. DNA of the CDR3: TGTGCCAGCAGTTCCCCGGGTAGGCCCCAAGAGACCCAGTACTTC.

This sequence joins TRBV28 and TRBJ2-7; 7 bases map to TRBD1. J was trimmed by 6 bases and V by 6 bases; bases with no gene match: 8. Germline lookup yields CDR1 MDHEN and CDR2 SYDVKM. CDR3 size: 13 residues. Here the CDR3 DNA reads TGTGCCAGCAGCCGTGGACAGGCTCCCGAGCAGTACTTC. This translates into CASSRGQAPEQYF.

The chain couples TRBV4-1 to TRBJ1-5; D unresolved. Trimming took 0 bases from V and 2 from J, leaving 8 bases between them. Germline assignment: CDR1 MGHRA and CDR2 YSYEKL. The CDR3 sequence is 15 residues long. CDR3 DNA: TGCGCCAGCAGCCAAGATCCGCCAGGCAATCAGCCCCAGCATTTT. Residues: CASSQDPPGNQPQHF.

This sequence joins TRBV6-5 and TRBJ2-3; 9 bases are a match to TRBD1. Germline V lookup: CDR1 MNHEY, CDR2 SVGAGI. The CDR3 covers 13 residues. Trimming cost V 8 bases and J 6 bases; bases outside gene matches: 6. The CDR3: CASETGGWDTQYF. The CDR3 DNA is TGTGCCAGCGAAACAGGGGGCTGGGATACGCAGTATTTT.

This chain links TRBV7-3 with TRBJ1-2; maybe TRBD1 (6 bases). The CDR3 length is 14 residues. V was trimmed by 5 bases and J by 6 bases, leaving 16 bases between them. In germline, CDR1 is SGHTA, CDR2 FQGTGA. CDR3 coding DNA: TGTGCCAGCAGCCCGAGAGGGGGGGAGGATGGCTACACCTTC. Translated, it gives CASSPRGGEDGYTF.